These 19 T cell receptor beta chains came from one sample sequenced in a study of T cell responses to AZD1222 COVID-19 vaccine. Clones were sequenced by immunoSEQ multiplex PCR, and TCRdb holds only the in-frame ones, with some missing. The table shows 95,000 to 150,000 clones, with around 93% occurring only once. The material sequenced was peripheral blood, taken on day 0 of AZD1222 vaccination. These receptors were collected from an adult in good health.

CDR3 in amino acids: CASSLGGGTYNEQFF. CDR3 nucleotides: TGTGCCAGTTCCCTCGGCGGGGGTACCTACAATGAGCAGTTCTTC. This chain links TRBV19 with TRBJ2-1, with TRBD2 matching over 7 bases. The CDR3 has 15 residues. CDR1 and CDR2 (germline): LNHDA, SQIVND (reference sequence). The V and J ends lost 8 bases and 2 bases, in that order; junction bases with no gene match: 9.

J is TRBJ2-3 and V is TRBV2, with D possibly matching TRBD1 (6 bases). This CDR3 spans 17 amino acids. Per the germline V gene, CDR1 is SNHLY and CDR2 is FYNNEI. Trimming stripped 8 bases from V and 3 bases from J, with 24 bases between. The CDR3 sequence: CASGGRGPGIGTDTQYF. CDR3 nucleotides: TGTGCCAGCGGGGGCAGGGGTCCGGGAATTGGAACAGATACGCAGTATTTT.

The rearrangement links TRBV27 to TRBJ1-3, with 7 bases fitting TRBD1. The CDR3 has 14 amino acids. CDR1 and CDR2 (germline): MNHEY, SMNVEV (reference sequence). V lost 5 bases, J lost 4 bases, and 5 bases stayed unmatched. In DNA, the CDR3 is TGTGCCAGCAGTCTGACAGGGTTCGGAAACACCATATATTTT. The encoded protein is CASSLTGFGNTIYF.

CDR3 DNA sequence: TGTGCCACCCCCTCATCGAGCGGAGTCCTAGCAAAAGAGACCCAGTACTTC. This encodes CATPSSSGVLAKETQYF. The J gene is TRBJ2-5, the V gene TRBV24-1; tentatively, D is TRBD2 (5 bases). This CDR3 contains 17 residues. The V end lost 9 bases, the J end lost 3 bases, and 25 bases lay between the germline ends. Germline V lookup: CDR1 KGHDR, CDR2 SFDVKD.

The chain recombines TRBV9 with TRBJ1-1; 8 bases match TRBD1. The CDR3 has 14 amino acids. Germline values: CDR1 SGDLS, CDR2 YYNGEE. The V segment lost 1 base and the J segment 1 base; nucleotides outside the gene matches: 0. The CDR3 spells CASSVQGANTEAFF. For the CDR3, the DNA is TGTGCCAGCAGCGTACAGGGGGCGAACACTGAAGCTTTCTTT.

The V gene is TRBV2, the J gene TRBJ1-4; 9 bases are a match to TRBD1. Unmatched junction bases numbered 3, after V lost 4 bases and J lost 3 bases. Germline V gene data show CDR1 as SNHLY and CDR2 as FYNNEI. The CDR3 spans 15 residues. The CDR3 region is CASSGGQGSNEKLFF. The CDR3 DNA sequence: TGTGCCAGCAGTGGGGGACAGGGATCTAATGAAAAACTGTTTTTT.

This clone is a singleton in its sample. V gene TRBV5-4 combines with J gene TRBJ1-6; D may be TRBD1 (6 bases). The V and J ends lost 7 bases and 8 bases respectively, with 19 bases between them. This CDR3 region has 15 residues. Germline assignment: CDR1 SGHNT and CDR2 YYREEE (reference sequence). The CDR3 region is CASHSRGSGDSPLHF. The CDR3 region has the DNA TGTGCCAGCCACTCACGAGGCTCAGGGGATTCACCCCTCCACTTT.

This clone was recorded a few times. The chain combines TRBV5-8 with TRBJ2-5; either TRBD1 or TRBD2 may fit D (6 bases each). The V gene's germline CDR1 is SGHTS and CDR2 YDEGEE. V was cut by 0 bases and J by 5 bases, with 17 bases left in between. The CDR3 has 16 residues. The CDR3 DNA sequence: TGTGCCAGCAGCTTGGGCCCCTGGGGGGCGCAGGAGACCCAGTACTTC. Translating it yields CASSLGPWGAQETQYF.

The chain employs TRBV11-2 and TRBJ2-5; 7 bases match TRBD1. V dropped 5 bases and J dropped 4; count of bases not matched to a gene: 22. The germline gives CDR1 SGHAT, CDR2 FQNNGV. This CDR3 contains 19 residues. The CDR3 sequence: CASSQNQWSYRGSSETQYF. The CDR3 bases are TGTGCCAGCAGCCAGAATCAGTGGAGTTACAGGGGATCATCAGAGACCCAGTACTTC.

The gene calls are TRBV7-9 and TRBJ2-7; TRBD2 might be the D (6 bases). V lost 6 bases, J lost 3 bases, and 15 bases lay in between. Germline V CDR1 and CDR2: SEHNR, FQNEAQ (reference sequence). The length of the CDR3 is 14 residues. CDR3 sequence: CASRKGPGGYEQYF. CDR3 coding DNA: TGTGCCAGCAGAAAGGGACCCGGGGGCTACGAGCAGTACTTC.

This sequence joins TRBV6-6 and TRBJ2-1; TRBD2 matches 9 bases. Germline CDR1 MNHNY, CDR2 SVGAGI (reference sequence). The CDR3 consists of 14 residues. With V trimmed by 7 bases and J by 7 bases, 8 bases remained unmatched. The CDR3, as DNA: TGTGCCAGCACAGATGGCGGGAGGGGTAATGAGCAGTTCTTC. This sequence encodes CASTDGGRGNEQFF.

This rearrangement joins TRBV5-6 to TRBJ2-7, with TRBD2 identical over 9 bases. The CDR3 extends over 13 amino acids. From germline, CDR1 is SGHDT and CDR2 YYEEEE. Germline trimming cut 4 bases from V and 8 bases from J; bases unmatched to any gene: 7. In nucleotides, the CDR3 is TGTGCCAGCAGCCTAGGACTAGCGTTTCAGCAGTACTTC. It translates to CASSLGLAFQQYF.

This clone was seen just once. The chain couples TRBV7-6 to TRBJ1-2, with 8 bases identical to TRBD1. The CDR3 extends over 13 amino acids. CDR1 is SGHVS and CDR2 is FNYEAQ in the germline V gene. The trim removed 6 bases at V and 6 bases at J, leaving 6 bases unmatched. The CDR3 sequence is CASRRTGMDGYTF. The CDR3 DNA follows: TGTGCCAGCAGAAGGACAGGGATGGATGGCTACACCTTC. Combining the CDR3 with reference TRBV7-6 and TRBJ1-2 gives the whole variable domain GAGVSQSPRYKVTKRGQDVALRCDPISGHVSLYWYRQALGQGPEFLTYFNYEAQQDKSGLPNDRFSAERPEGSISTLTIQRTEQRDSAMYRCASRRTGMDGYTFGSGTRLTVV.

CDR3 nucleotides: TGTGCCAGCAGCCGGGTCCCTAATTCACCCCTCCACTTT. It translates to CASSRVPNSPLHF. The V call is TRBV5-6, the J call TRBJ1-6; D ambiguous. The germline V and J ends were trimmed by 4 bases and 6 bases, with 8 bases remaining between them. CDR3 length: 13 amino acids. Germline-derived CDR1 and CDR2 are SGHDT and YYEEEE.

A single count supports this clone. This rearrangement joins TRBV5-1 to TRBJ1-5; D not certain. V was pared by 3 bases and J by 7 bases, with 11 bases between. There are 13 residues in the CDR3. Germline V lookup: CDR1 SGHRS, CDR2 YFSETQ. The CDR3 loop is CASSSSPQQPQHF. The CDR3 nucleotides are TGCGCCAGCAGCTCCTCTCCTCAACAGCCCCAGCATTTT.

The chain uses TRBV6-5 and TRBJ1-5; 10 bases line up with TRBD1. CDR1 and CDR2 (germline): MNHEY, SVGAGI. V dropped 10 bases and J dropped 1; count of bases not matched to a gene: 4. This CDR3 spans 14 amino acids. CDR3 residues: CATGTGDSNQPQHF. Here the CDR3 DNA reads TGTGCCACCGGGACAGGGGACAGCAATCAGCCCCAGCATTTT.

V gene TRBV9 combines with J gene TRBJ1-6, with D unclear. The germline CDR1 and CDR2 sequences are SGDLS and YYNGEE. Deletions cut 5 bases from V and 9 bases from J, with 15 bases between. The CDR3 runs to 14 residues. The CDR3 DNA sequence: TGTGCCAGCAGTGGCGGGAGTTCACTTTCACCCCTCCACTTT. Protein: CASSGGSSLSPLHF.

The V gene is TRBV29-1, the J gene TRBJ1-2; no clear D. Trimming left V 5 bases short and J 6 bases short, with 16 bases between. Looked up from germline, CDR1 is SQVTM and CDR2 is ANQGSEA. This CDR3 is 13 amino acids long. In DNA, the CDR3 is TGCAGCGTTCTGCCCGCCGAAGCAGATGGCTACACCTTC. Protein sequence: CSVLPAEADGYTF. Filled out from reference TRBV29-1 and TRBJ1-2, the complete variable domain reads SAVISQKPSRDICQRGTSLTIQCQVDSQVTMMFWYRQQPGQSLTLIATANQGSEATYESGFVIDKFPISRPNLTFSTLTVSNMSPEDSSIYLCSVLPAEADGYTFGSGTRLTVV.

The chain recombines TRBV28 with TRBJ1-2, with TRBD1 as a possible D gene (6 bases). Trimming removed 5 bases from V and 1 base from J, with 17 bases in between. Germline V lookup: CDR1 MDHEN, CDR2 SYDVKM. This CDR3 spans 16 amino acids. The CDR3 DNA reads TGTGCCAGCAGTAGCGAACTTTGGACAGATAACTATGGCTACACCTTC. Encoded protein: CASSSELWTDNYGYTF.